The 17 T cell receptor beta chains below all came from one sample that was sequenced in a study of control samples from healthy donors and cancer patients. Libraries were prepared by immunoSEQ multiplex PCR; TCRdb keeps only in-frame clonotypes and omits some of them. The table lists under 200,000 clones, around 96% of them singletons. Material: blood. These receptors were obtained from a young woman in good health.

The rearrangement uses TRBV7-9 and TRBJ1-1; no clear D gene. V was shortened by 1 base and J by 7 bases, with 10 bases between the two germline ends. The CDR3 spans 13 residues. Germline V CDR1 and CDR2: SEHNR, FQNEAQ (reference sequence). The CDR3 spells CASSLDRQREAFF. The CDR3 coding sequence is TGTGCCAGCAGCTTAGATAGGCAGCGTGAAGCTTTCTTT.

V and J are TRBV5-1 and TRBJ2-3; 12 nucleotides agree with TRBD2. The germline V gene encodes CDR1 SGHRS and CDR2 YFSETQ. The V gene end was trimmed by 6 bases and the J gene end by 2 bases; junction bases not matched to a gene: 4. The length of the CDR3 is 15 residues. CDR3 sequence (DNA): TGCGCCAGCAAGAGGACTAGCGGGAACACAGATACGCAGTATTTT. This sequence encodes CASKRTSGNTDTQYF.

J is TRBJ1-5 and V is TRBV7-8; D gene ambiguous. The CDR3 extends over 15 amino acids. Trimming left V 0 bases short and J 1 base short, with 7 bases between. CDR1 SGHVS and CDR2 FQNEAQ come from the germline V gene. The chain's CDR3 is CASSLARLSNQPQHF. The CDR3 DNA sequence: TGTGCCAGCAGCTTAGCCCGTCTAAGCAATCAGCCCCAGCATTTT.

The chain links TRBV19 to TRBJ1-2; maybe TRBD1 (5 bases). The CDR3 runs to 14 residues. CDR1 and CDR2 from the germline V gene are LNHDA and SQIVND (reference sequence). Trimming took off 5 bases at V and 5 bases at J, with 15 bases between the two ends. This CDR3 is CASSPGRRPYGYTF. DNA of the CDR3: TGTGCCAGTAGTCCGGGACGCCGTCCGTATGGCTACACCTTC.

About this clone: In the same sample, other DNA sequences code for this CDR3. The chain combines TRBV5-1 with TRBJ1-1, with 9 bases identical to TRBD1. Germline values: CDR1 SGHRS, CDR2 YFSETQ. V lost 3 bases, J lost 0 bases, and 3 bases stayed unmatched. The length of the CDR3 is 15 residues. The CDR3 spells CASSWGTGMNTEAFF. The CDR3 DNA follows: TGCGCCAGCAGCTGGGGGACAGGGATGAACACTGAAGCTTTCTTT.

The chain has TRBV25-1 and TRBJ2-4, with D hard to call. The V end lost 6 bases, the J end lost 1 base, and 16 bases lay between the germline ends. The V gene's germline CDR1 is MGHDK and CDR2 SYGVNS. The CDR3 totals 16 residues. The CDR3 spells CASRPTGSIAKNIQYF. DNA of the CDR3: TGTGCCAGCAGACCAACCGGCTCCATTGCCAAAAACATTCAGTACTTC.

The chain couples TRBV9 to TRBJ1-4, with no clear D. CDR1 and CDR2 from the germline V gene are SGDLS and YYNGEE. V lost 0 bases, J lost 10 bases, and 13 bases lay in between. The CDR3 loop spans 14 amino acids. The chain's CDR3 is CASSVGLAEGKLFF. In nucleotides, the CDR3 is TGTGCCAGCAGCGTAGGATTGGCGGAGGGAAAACTGTTTTTT.

CDR3 loop: CASSLGGSGTSYNEQFF. Here the CDR3 DNA reads TGCGCCAGCAGCTTGGGGGGTAGCGGAACCTCCTACAATGAGCAGTTCTTC. This chain links TRBV5-1 with TRBJ2-1; D is possibly TRBD2 (6 bases). Germline CDR1 is SGHRS and CDR2 is YFSETQ. This CDR3 comprises 17 residues. Trimming removed 0 bases from V and 0 bases from J, with 13 bases in between.

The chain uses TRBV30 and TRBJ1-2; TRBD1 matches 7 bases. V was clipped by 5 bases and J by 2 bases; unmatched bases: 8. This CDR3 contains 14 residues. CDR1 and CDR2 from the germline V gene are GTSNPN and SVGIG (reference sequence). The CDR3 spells CAWSRRGRNYGYTF. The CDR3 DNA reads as TGTGCCTGGTCTCGAAGGGGGCGCAACTATGGCTACACCTTC.

The CDR3 DNA reads TGTGCCAGCAGCCAAGATCCCCCTAGCGGGAGAAGCACAGATACGCAGTATTTT. It specifies CASSQDPPSGRSTDTQYF. This chain joins TRBV4-2 and TRBJ2-3, with 10 bases aligning to TRBD2. V lost 0 bases and J lost 0; bases outside the gene matches: 6. This CDR3 region has 18 residues. The germline V gene has CDR1 LGHNA and CDR2 YNFKEQ.

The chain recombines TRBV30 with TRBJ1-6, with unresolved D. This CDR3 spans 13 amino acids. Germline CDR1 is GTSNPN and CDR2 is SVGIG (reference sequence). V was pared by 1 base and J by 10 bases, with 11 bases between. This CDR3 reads CAWSGGVRSPLHF. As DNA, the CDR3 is TGTGCCTGGAGTGGAGGAGTTCGATCACCCCTCCACTTT.

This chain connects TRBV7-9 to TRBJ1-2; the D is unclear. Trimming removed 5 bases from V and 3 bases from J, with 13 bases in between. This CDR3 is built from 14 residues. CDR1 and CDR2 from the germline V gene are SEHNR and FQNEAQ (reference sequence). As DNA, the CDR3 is TGTGCCAGCAGCCCCGGTTCGGTAGACTATGGCTACACCTTC. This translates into CASSPGSVDYGYTF. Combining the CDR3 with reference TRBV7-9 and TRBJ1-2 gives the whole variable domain DTGVSQNPRHKITKRGQNVTFRCDPISEHNRLYWYRQTLGQGPEFLTYFQNEAQLEKSRLLSDRFSAERPKGSFSTLEIQRTEQGDSAMYLCASSPGSVDYGYTFGSGTRLTVV.

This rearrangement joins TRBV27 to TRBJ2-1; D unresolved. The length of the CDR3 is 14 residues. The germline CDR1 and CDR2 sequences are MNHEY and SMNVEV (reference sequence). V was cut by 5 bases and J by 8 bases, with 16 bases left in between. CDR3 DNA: TGTGCCAGCAGTCCCTCTTCTCATCGGGATGAGCAGTTCTTC. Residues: CASSPSSHRDEQFF.

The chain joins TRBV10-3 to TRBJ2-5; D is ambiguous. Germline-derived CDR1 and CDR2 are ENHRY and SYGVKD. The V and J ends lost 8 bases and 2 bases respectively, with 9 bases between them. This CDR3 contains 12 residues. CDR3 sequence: CAISAPQETQYF. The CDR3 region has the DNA TGTGCCATCTCGGCCCCTCAAGAGACCCAGTACTTC.

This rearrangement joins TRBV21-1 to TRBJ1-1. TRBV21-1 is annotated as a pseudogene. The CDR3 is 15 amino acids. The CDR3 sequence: CASSKEKHRGTEAFF. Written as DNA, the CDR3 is TGTGCCAGCAGCAAAGAGAAGCATAGAGGGACTGAAGCTTTCTTT.

The CDR3 DNA sequence: TGTGCCAGCAGCCAAGGGAAGACCCATAGCAATCAGCCCCAGCATTTT. It is translated as CASSQGKTHSNQPQHF. This chain connects TRBV3-1 (or the pseudogene TRBV3-2) to TRBJ1-5; no clear D gene. V lost 1 base to trimming and J lost 0 bases, with 10 bases between them. The length of the CDR3 is 16 residues. CDR1 is LGHDT, CDR2 YNNKEL, per germline (reference sequence).

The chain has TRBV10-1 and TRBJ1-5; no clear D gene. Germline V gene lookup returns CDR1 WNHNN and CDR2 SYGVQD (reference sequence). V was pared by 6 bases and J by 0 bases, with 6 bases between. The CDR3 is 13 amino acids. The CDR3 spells CASRETSNQPQHF. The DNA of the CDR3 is TGCGCCAGCAGGGAGACTAGCAATCAGCCCCAGCATTTT.